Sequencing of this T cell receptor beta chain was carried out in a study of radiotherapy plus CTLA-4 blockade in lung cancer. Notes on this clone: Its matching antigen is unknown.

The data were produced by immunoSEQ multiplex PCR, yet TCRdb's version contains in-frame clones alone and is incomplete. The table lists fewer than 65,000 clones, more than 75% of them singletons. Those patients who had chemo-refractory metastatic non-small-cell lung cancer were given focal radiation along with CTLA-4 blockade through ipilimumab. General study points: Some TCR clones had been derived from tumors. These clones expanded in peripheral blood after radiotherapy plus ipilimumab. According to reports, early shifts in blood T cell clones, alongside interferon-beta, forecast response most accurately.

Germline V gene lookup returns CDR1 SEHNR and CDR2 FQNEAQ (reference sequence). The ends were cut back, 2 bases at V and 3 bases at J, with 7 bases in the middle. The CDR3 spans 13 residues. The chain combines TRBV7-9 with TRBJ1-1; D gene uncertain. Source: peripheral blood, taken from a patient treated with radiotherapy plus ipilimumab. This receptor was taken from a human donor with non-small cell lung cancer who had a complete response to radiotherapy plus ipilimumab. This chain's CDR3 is CASSLSQDTEAFF. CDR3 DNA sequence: TGTGCCAGCAGCTTAAGTCAGGACACTGAAGCTTTCTTT.